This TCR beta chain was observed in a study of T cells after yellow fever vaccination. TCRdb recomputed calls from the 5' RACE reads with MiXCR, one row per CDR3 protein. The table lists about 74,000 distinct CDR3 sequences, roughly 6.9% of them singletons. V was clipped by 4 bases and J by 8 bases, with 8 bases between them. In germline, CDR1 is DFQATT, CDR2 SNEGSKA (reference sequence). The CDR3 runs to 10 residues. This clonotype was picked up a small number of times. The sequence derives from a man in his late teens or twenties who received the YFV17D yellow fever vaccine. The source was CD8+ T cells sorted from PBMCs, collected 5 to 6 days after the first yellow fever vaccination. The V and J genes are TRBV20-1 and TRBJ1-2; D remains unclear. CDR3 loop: CSAKEGGYTF. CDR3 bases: TGCAGTGCTAAGGAAGGCGGCTACACCTTC.